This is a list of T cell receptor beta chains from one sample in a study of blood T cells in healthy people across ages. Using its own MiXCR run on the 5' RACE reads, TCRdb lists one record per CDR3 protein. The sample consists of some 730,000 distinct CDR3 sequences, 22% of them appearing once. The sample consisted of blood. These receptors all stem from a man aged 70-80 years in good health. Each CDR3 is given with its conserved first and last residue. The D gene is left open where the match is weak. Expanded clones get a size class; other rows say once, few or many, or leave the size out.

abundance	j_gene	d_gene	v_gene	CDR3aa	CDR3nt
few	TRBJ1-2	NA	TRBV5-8	CASSLESGVAGYTF	TGTGCCAGCAGCTTGGAATCGGGAGTCGCTGGCTACACCTTC
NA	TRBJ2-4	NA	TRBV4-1	CASSQELGTRAKNIQYF	TGCGCCAGCAGCCAAGAGTTGGGCACAAGAGCCAAAAACATTCAGTACTTC
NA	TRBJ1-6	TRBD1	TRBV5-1	CASSLGQGMDSPLHF	TGCGCCAGCAGCTTGGGACAGGGAATGGATTCACCCCTCCACTTT
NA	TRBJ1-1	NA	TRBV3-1	CASSLRRGAGGNTEAFF	TGTGCCAGCAGCCTCCGAAGAGGGGCGGGCGGAAACACTGAAGCTTTCTTT
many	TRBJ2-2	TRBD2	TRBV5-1	CASSLVAGDTGELFF	TGCGCCAGCAGCTTGGTAGCGGGCGACACCGGGGAGCTGTTTTTT
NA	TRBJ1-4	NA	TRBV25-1	CASSVTRPTPNEKLFF	TGTGCCAGCAGTGTAACCCGGCCAACTCCTAATGAAAAACTGTTTTTT
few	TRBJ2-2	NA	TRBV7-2	CASSPRVWGGELFF	TGTGCCAGCAGCCCCCGGGTATGGGGCGGGGAGCTGTTTTTT
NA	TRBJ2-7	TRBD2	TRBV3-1	CASSQVVTSGYEQYF	TGTGCCAGCAGCCAAGTTGTTACTAGCGGTTACGAGCAGTACTTC
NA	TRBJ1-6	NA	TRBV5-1	CASSPGTRAGTSPLHF	TGCGCCAGCAGCCCTGGGACGAGAGCTGGAACTTCACCCCTCCACTTT
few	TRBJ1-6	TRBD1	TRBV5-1	CASQPGTGDNSPLHF	TGCGCCAGCCAGCCAGGGACAGGGGATAATTCACCCCTCCACTTT
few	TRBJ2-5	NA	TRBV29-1	CSVIVSQETQYF	TGCAGCGTTATTGTTTCTCAAGAGACCCAGTACTTC
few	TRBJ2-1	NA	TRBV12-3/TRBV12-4	CASNSGFYNEQFF	TGTGCCAGCAACTCCGGGTTCTACAATGAGCAGTTCTTC
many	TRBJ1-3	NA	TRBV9	CASSATKNRVAGNTIYF	TGTGCCAGCAGCGCTACGAAGAACAGGGTGGCTGGAAACACCATATATTTT
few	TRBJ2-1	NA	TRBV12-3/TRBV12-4	CASSFDSRQEQFF	TGTGCCAGCAGTTTCGATAGCCGCCAGGAGCAGTTCTTC
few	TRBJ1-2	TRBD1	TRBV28	CASSRFGQGASNYGYTF	TGTGCCAGCAGCCGATTCGGACAGGGGGCATCTAACTATGGCTACACCTTC
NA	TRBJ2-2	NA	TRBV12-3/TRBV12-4	CASSPVGGLRGELFF	TGTGCCAGCAGTCCCGTGGGGGGGCTGAGGGGGGAGCTGTTTTTT
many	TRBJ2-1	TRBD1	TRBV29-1	CSGRQGEKQFF	TGCAGCGGTCGACAGGGAGAAAAGCAGTTCTTC
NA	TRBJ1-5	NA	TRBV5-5	CASSLAGYTGQPQHF	TGTGCCAGCAGCTTGGCTGGGTACACAGGTCAGCCCCAGCATTTT
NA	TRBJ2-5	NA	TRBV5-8	CASSAPSRAQETQYF	TGTGCCAGCAGCGCTCCTTCGAGGGCTCAAGAGACCCAGTACTTC
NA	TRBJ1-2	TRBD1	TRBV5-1	CASSTGESHGYTF	TGCGCCAGCAGCACAGGGGAGTCGCATGGCTACACCTTC
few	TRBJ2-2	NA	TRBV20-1	CSARQRGPNTGELFF	TGCAGTGCTAGACAACGGGGGCCCAACACCGGGGAGCTGTTTTTT
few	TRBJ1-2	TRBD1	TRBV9	CASSVEQGVGYTF	TGTGCCAGCAGCGTAGAACAGGGGGTTGGCTACACCTTC
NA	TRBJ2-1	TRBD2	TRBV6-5	CASKVPGRAWEQFF	TGTGCCAGCAAAGTCCCCGGGAGGGCCTGGGAGCAGTTCTTC
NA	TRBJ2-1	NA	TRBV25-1	CASSDSRGGYNEQFF	TGTGCCAGCAGTGATTCCCGGGGAGGTTACAATGAGCAGTTCTTC
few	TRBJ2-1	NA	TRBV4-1	CASSQDYGGHNEQFF	TGCGCCAGCAGCCAAGATTACGGGGGTCACAATGAGCAGTTCTTC
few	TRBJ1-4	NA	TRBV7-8	CASSPSPWPNEKLFF	TGTGCCAGCAGCCCCAGCCCGTGGCCTAATGAAAAACTGTTTTTT
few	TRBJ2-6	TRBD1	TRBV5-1	CASNWDSSSGANVLTF	TGCGCCAGCAACTGGGACAGCAGCTCTGGGGCCAACGTCCTGACTTTC
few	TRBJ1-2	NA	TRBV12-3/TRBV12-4	CASSGVSNYGYTF	TGTGCCAGCAGTGGGGTTTCTAACTATGGCTACACCTTC
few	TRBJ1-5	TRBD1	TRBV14	CASSQPDRYSNQPQHF	TGTGCCAGCAGCCAGCCGGACAGGTATAGCAATCAGCCCCAGCATTTT
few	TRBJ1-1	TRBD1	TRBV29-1	CSPWDSLNTEAFF	TGCAGCCCCTGGGACAGCCTGAACACTGAAGCTTTCTTT
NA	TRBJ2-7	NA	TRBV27	CASSLRGRAYEQYF	TGTGCCAGCAGTCTCAGGGGACGGGCCTACGAGCAGTACTTC
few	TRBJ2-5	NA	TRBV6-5	CASSAYRDGEETQYF	TGTGCCAGCTCGGCTTACAGGGACGGGGAAGAGACCCAGTACTTC
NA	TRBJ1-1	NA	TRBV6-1	CASSDPGTMNTEAFF	TGTGCCAGCAGTGACCCCGGCACTATGAACACTGAAGCTTTCTTT
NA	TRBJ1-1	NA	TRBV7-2	CASSRKQGTEAFF	TGTGCCAGCAGCCGGAAACAGGGAACTGAAGCTTTCTTT
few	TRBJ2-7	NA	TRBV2	CASSERGLSYEQYF	TGTGCCAGCAGTGAGCGGGGGCTAAGCTACGAGCAGTACTTC
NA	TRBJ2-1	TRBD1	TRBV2	CASRRPGQGRPEQFF	TGTGCCAGCAGGAGACCGGGACAGGGGCGTCCTGAGCAGTTCTTC
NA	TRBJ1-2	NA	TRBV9	CASSGSLSNYGYTF	TGTGCCAGCAGCGGATCCCTATCTAACTATGGCTACACCTTC
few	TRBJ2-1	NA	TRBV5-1	CASSLVAGHNEQFF	TGCGCCAGCAGCTTGGTGGCGGGCCACAATGAGCAGTTCTTC
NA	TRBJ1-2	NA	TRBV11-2	CASSFNGQQPNYGYTF	TGTGCCAGCAGCTTCAATGGACAGCAGCCTAACTATGGCTACACCTTC
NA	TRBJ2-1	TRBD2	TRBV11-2	CASSLLAGGQRNEQFF	TGTGCCAGCAGCCTACTAGCGGGGGGCCAGAGAAATGAGCAGTTCTTC
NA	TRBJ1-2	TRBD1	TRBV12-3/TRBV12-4	CASSFRQGISYGYTF	TGTGCCAGCAGTTTCCGACAGGGGATCTCCTATGGCTACACCTTC
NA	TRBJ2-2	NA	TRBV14	CASSQDHPGWNTGELFF	TGTGCCAGCAGCCAAGATCACCCAGGGTGGAACACCGGGGAGCTGTTTTTT
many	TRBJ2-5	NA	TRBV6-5	CASTPVDRKEAQYF	TGTGCCAGCACCCCCGTGGACAGAAAAGAGGCCCAGTACTTC
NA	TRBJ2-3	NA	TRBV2	CASSTRRGTDTQYF	TGTGCCAGCAGTACCAGGAGGGGCACAGATACGCAGTATTTT
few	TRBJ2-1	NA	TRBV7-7	CASSLGPVALGEQFF	TGTGCCAGCAGCTTAGGTCCGGTCGCCTTGGGTGAGCAGTTCTTC
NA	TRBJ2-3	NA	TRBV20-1	CSAKVTGGGRTDTQYF	TGCAGTGCTAAAGTAACCGGTGGGGGAAGGACAGATACGCAGTATTTT
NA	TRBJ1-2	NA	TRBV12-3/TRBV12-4	CASSPLGQTNYGYTF	TGTGCCAGCAGCCCGCTCGGACAGACCAACTATGGCTACACCTTC
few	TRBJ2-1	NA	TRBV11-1	CASSLAPTRFRNEQFF	TGTGCCAGCAGCTTAGCGCCCACCAGATTTCGCAATGAGCAGTTCTTC
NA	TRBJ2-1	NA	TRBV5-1	CASQGNYQELYNEQFF	TGCGCCAGCCAGGGGAACTATCAAGAACTTTACAATGAGCAGTTCTTC
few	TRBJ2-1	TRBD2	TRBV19	CASSILTSGSYEQFF	TGTGCCAGTAGTATTTTGACTAGCGGGAGTTATGAGCAGTTCTTC
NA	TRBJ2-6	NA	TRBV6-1	CASRPGDSGANVLTF	TGTGCCAGCAGACCAGGAGACTCTGGGGCCAACGTCCTGACTTTC
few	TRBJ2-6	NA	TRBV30	CALAGANVLTF	TGTGCCCTTGCAGGGGCCAACGTCCTGACTTTC
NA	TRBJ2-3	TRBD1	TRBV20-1	CSATDRGPDTQYF	TGCAGTGCTACCGACAGGGGCCCAGATACGCAGTATTTT
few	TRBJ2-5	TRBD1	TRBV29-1	CSVQTGPETQYF	TGCAGCGTTCAGACAGGGCCCGAGACCCAGTACTTC